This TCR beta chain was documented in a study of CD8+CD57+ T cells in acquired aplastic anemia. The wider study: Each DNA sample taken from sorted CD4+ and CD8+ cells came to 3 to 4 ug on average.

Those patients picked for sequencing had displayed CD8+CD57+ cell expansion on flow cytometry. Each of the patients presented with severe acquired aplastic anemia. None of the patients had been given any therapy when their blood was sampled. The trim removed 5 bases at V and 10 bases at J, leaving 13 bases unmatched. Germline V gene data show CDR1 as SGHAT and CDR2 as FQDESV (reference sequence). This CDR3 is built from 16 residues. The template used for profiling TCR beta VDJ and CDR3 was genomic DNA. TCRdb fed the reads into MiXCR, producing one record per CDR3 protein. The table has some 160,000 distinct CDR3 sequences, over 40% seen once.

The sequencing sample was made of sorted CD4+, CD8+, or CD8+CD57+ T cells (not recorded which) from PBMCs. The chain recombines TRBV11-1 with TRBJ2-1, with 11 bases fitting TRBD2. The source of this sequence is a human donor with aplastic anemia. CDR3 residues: CASSTVGLAGGEEQFF. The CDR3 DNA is TGTGCCAGCAGCACAGTAGGATTAGCGGGAGGGGAAGAGCAGTTCTTC.